This T cell receptor beta chain was retrieved from a study of response to subunit inactivated influenza vaccine. Germline trimming cut 2 bases from V and 4 bases from J; bases unmatched to any gene: 27. There are 22 residues in the CDR3. Germline values: CDR1 DFQATT, CDR2 SNEGSKA (reference sequence). TCRdb re-analysed the RT-PCR reads in MiXCR, keeping a single row per CDR3 protein. The sample carries hundreds of thousands of distinct CDR3 sequences, roughly 18% recorded once. The sample here was PBMCs from blood, taken less than 6 days after vaccination. The rearrangement uses TRBV20-1 and TRBJ2-3; 10 nucleotides line up with TRBD2. The receptor was isolated from a man aged 45-60 years who received an inactivated influenza vaccine. The CDR3 DNA follows: TGCAGTGCTAGATCTGGACTAGCGGAAGCCTCCCTAGGGGCATGGTGGGCAGATACGCAGTATTTT. Its protein is CSARSGLAEASLGAWWADTQYF.